This T cell receptor (beta chain) was retrieved from a study of blood T cell repertoires in COVID-19. At the level of the study: Collection of acute and convalescent COVID-19 samples took place in the United States, Italy and Spain. T cells, B-cell-depleted T cells, or PBMCs provided the cDNA or gDNA that served as material.

The table came from immunoSEQ multiplex PCR; TCRdb's copy has only in-frame clones and leaves some out. The sample carries 100,000 or so clones, more than 65% recorded once. Trimming removed 2 bases from V and 7 bases from J; junction bases left unmatched: 2. Per germline, CDR1 KGHSH and CDR2 LQKENI. The CDR3 is made up of 14 amino acids. The sample taken for sequencing was peripheral blood. The sequence came from a man in his 70s with active or convalescent COVID-19. The V call is TRBV18, the J call TRBJ1-6; the match to TRBD1 covers 7 bases. Written as DNA, the CDR3 is TGTGCCAGCTCACCAGGGACAGTAAATTCACCCCTCCACTTT. Its translation is CASSPGTVNSPLHF.